This T cell receptor beta chain appears in the sequencing data of a study of CD8 T cells in Susac syndrome. After removal of 5 bases from V and 4 bases from J, the junction contained 12 bases not matched to a gene. Germline values: CDR1 DFQATT, CDR2 SNEGSKA (reference sequence). The CDR3 is 16 residues long. RNA in amounts of about 0.5 to 1 ug was reverse transcribed with random hexamers. Amplification of TCR beta CDR3 was carried out by immunoSEQ multiplex PCR, which covered 54 Vbeta and 13 Jbeta segments. TCRdb re-called the immunoSEQ multiplex PCR reads with MiXCR, one entry per CDR3 protein. The repertoire holds about 300,000 distinct CDR3 sequences, approximately 85% seen once, with approximately 0.2% in the top ten. Sequencing of TCR beta drew on CD8+ and CD4+ T cells from blood. In the multiple sclerosis control group, patients were treatment-naive and had stable or active relapsing-remitting disease.

The V gene is TRBV20-1, the J gene TRBJ2-2; 8 bases map to TRBD2. The sample taken for sequencing was CD8+ T cells from PBMCs. The receptor was isolated from a human donor with multiple sclerosis. CDR3 in DNA: TGCAGTGCTCACACGACGGGAGGGCACGGCACCGGGGAGCTGTTTTTT. Amino acids: CSAHTTGGHGTGELFF.